The 19 T cell receptor beta chains below come from one sample, sequenced in a study of blood T cell repertoires in COVID-19. Data came from immunoSEQ multiplex PCR; TCRdb stores just in-frame clones and leaves some out. The sample lists about 33,000 clones, around 90% occurring once. The sequenced material came from peripheral blood. These receptors originate from a man in his sixties with acute or convalescent COVID-19.

V usage is TRBV5-1 and J usage is TRBJ1-3; D remains ambiguous. Germline V gene data show CDR1 as SGHRS and CDR2 as YFSETQ. The CDR3 sequence is 16 residues long. V lost 1 base and J 0 bases, leaving 11 bases between the germline ends. The CDR3 reads CASSLQPGHSGNTIYF. The CDR3 region has the DNA TGCGCCAGCAGCTTGCAGCCGGGTCACTCTGGAAACACCATATATTTT.

V is TRBV4-1 and J is TRBJ2-4; tentatively, D is TRBD2 (6 bases). This CDR3 has 15 amino acids. Germline CDR1 is MGHRA and CDR2 is YSYEKL. V was clipped by 6 bases and J by 0 bases, with 12 bases between them. Here the CDR3 reads CASSGGVLAKNIQYF. CDR3 nucleotide sequence: TGCGCCAGCAGTGGAGGGGTTCTAGCCAAAAACATTCAGTACTTC.

The rearrangement links TRBV30 to TRBJ2-5; 12 bases line up with TRBD2. Germline trimming cut 3 bases from V and 5 bases from J; bases unmatched to any gene: 13. Germline V gives CDR1 GTSNPN, CDR2 SVGIG (reference sequence). The CDR3 covers 17 residues. As DNA, the CDR3 is TGTGCCTGGAGCGCCGGACTAGCGGGGACCTCATGGGAGACCCAGTACTTC. This gives the protein CAWSAGLAGTSWETQYF.

The genes are TRBV5-4 and TRBJ2-3; 7 nucleotides match TRBD2. In germline, CDR1 is SGHNT, CDR2 YYREEE (reference sequence). With V trimmed by 0 bases and J by 1 base, 2 bases remained unmatched. CDR3 length equals 15 residues. Written as DNA, the CDR3 is TGTGCCAGCAGCTTGGAGCGGGACCGCACAGATACGCAGTATTTT. Its translation: CASSLERDRTDTQYF.

The chain has TRBV5-1 and TRBJ2-7, with TRBD1 matching 9 bases. Germline V gene data show CDR1 as SGHRS and CDR2 as YFSETQ. The CDR3 runs to 14 residues. The J segment lost 3 bases and the V segment lost 4 bases, leaving 5 bases of the junction unmatched. The CDR3 DNA follows: TGCGCCAGCAGCCCCAGGACAGGGGACTACGAGCAGTACTTC. It specifies CASSPRTGDYEQYF.

The rearrangement links TRBV19 to TRBJ2-5; 7 nucleotides align to TRBD2. CDR1 and CDR2 from the germline V gene are LNHDA and SQIVND (reference sequence). V lost 7 bases, J lost 5 bases, and 7 bases stayed unmatched. The CDR3 is 13 amino acids. The DNA for the CDR3 is TGTGCCAGTACTGTCGGGGGAGGGGAGACCCAGTACTTC. Translated, it gives CASTVGGGETQYF.

This chain uses TRBV12-3 or TRBV12-4 with TRBJ1-5; D remains ambiguous. With 5 bases removed from V and 3 bases from J, the gap between germline ends came to 8 bases. The CDR3 is made up of 13 amino acids. The CDR3 spells CASSPSYNQPQHF. DNA for the CDR3: TGTGCCAGCAGTCCCTCGTACAATCAGCCCCAGCATTTT.

This sequence joins TRBV27 and TRBJ2-5, with a tentative D call TRBD2 (5 bases). This CDR3 comprises 14 residues. Germline V lookup: CDR1 MNHEY, CDR2 SMNVEV (reference sequence). V was trimmed by 3 bases and J by 4 bases, leaving 12 bases between them. The CDR3 is CASSFLRDRETQYF. CDR3 coding DNA: TGTGCCAGCAGTTTTTTGAGGGATCGAGAGACCCAGTACTTC.

The chain couples TRBV9 to TRBJ2-1; TRBD2 aligns across 10 bases. There are 18 residues in the CDR3. The germline CDR1 and CDR2 sequences are SGDLS and YYNGEE. The V segment lost 4 bases and the J segment 4 bases; nucleotides outside the gene matches: 14. CDR3 DNA sequence: TGTGCCAGCAGCCCCGGGACCGAGGGACTAGCGCTATACAATGAGCAGTTCTTC. The encoded protein is CASSPGTEGLALYNEQFF.

This clone is a singleton in its sample. The rearrangement joins TRBV5-1 to TRBJ1-4; TRBD1 agrees at 8 bases. Germline CDR1 SGHRS, CDR2 YFSETQ. The CDR3 covers 16 residues. The V gene end was trimmed by 0 bases and the J gene end by 2 bases; junction bases not matched to a gene: 3. The CDR3 is CASSLDTGGTNEKLFF. CDR3 coding DNA: TGCGCCAGCAGCTTGGACACAGGGGGGACTAATGAAAAACTGTTTTTT.

The rearrangement joins TRBV7-6 to TRBJ2-5; D perhaps matches TRBD2 (6 bases). This CDR3 has 13 residues. Germline lookup yields CDR1 SGHVS and CDR2 FNYEAQ. The V and J ends lost 4 bases and 4 bases respectively, with 10 bases between them. CDR3 sequence (DNA): TGTGCCAGCAGCTCCCGGGGAGGAGAGACCCAGTACTTC. Translating it yields CASSSRGGETQYF.

CDR3 bases: TGTGCCAGCAGGGGGAGTTCTGGGGCCAACGTCCTGACTTTC. Translated, it gives CASRGSSGANVLTF. The chain employs TRBV6-5 and TRBJ2-6, with D tentatively TRBD2 (5 bases). The CDR3 runs 14 residues. Trimming stripped 6 bases from V and 1 base from J, with 7 bases between. Germline CDR1 reads MNHEY; CDR2 reads SVGAGI.

This clone has just one count. V and J are TRBV2 and TRBJ2-1; TRBD2 aligns across 10 bases. Germline assignment: CDR1 SNHLY and CDR2 FYNNEI. This CDR3 is built from 18 residues. J lost 9 bases, V lost 3 bases, and 17 bases had no gene match. Written as DNA, the CDR3 is TGTGCCAGCAGTGAGTCTGGTGAAGCGGGAGGGAACTACGGTGAGCAGTTCTTC. Protein product: CASSESGEAGGNYGEQFF.

The chain carries TRBV19 and TRBJ1-4, with D perhaps matching TRBD1 (5 bases). V was trimmed by 6 bases and J by 7 bases, leaving 6 bases between them. Germline CDR1 is LNHDA and CDR2 is SQIVND (reference sequence). The CDR3 loop spans 11 amino acids. The CDR3 loop reads CASRDTEKLFF. Written as DNA, the CDR3 is TGTGCCAGTAGGGACACTGAAAAACTGTTTTTT.

The chain uses TRBV10-2 and TRBJ2-1; 14 bases agree with TRBD2. V shed 8 bases, J shed 9 bases, and the junction held 12 bases outside the gene matches. CDR3 length equals 16 residues. The germline V gene encodes CDR1 WSHSY and CDR2 SAAADI. This chain's CDR3 is CASGTRGLAGVGEQFF. For the CDR3, the DNA is TGCGCCAGCGGCACACGGGGACTAGCGGGAGTCGGTGAGCAGTTCTTC.

The J gene is TRBJ2-1, the V gene TRBV5-1, with a weak D call TRBD2 (6 bases). From germline, CDR1 is SGHRS and CDR2 YFSETQ. V gave up 1 base and J gave up 7 bases, with 15 bases separating them. There are 15 residues in the CDR3. For the CDR3, the DNA is TGCGCCAGCAGCTTGAGCGGCGGGACGGGGAATGAGCAGTTCTTC. Translated, it gives CASSLSGGTGNEQFF.

This clone was counted a single time. The rearrangement uses TRBV4-2 and TRBJ2-1; D is ambiguous. The CDR3 has 14 amino acids. V lost 4 bases and J 3 bases, leaving 10 bases between the germline ends. The germline V gene encodes CDR1 LGHNA and CDR2 YNFKEQ. CDR3 bases: TGTGCCAGCAGCCGCGTCCCAAGCTACAATGAGCAGTTCTTC. Translation gives CASSRVPSYNEQFF.

J is TRBJ2-5 and V is TRBV5-5; D might be TRBD1 (6 bases). CDR1 and CDR2 (germline): SGHKS, YYEKEE (reference sequence). This CDR3 contains 13 residues. V lost 2 bases and J 3 bases, leaving 8 bases between the germline ends. The CDR3: CASSLEGEETQYF. DNA for the CDR3: TGTGCCAGCAGCTTAGAGGGGGAAGAGACCCAGTACTTC. The full variable domain, its missing parts supplied by reference TRBV5-5 and TRBJ2-5, is DAGVTQSPTHLIKTRGQQVTLRCSPISGHKSVSWYQQVLGQGPQFIFQYYEKEERGRGNFPDRFSARQFPNYSSELNVNALLLGDSALYLCASSLEGEETQYFGPGTRLLVL.

The chain carries TRBV5-6 and TRBJ1-3, with a weak D call TRBD1 (5 bases). V was shortened by 0 bases and J by 0 bases, with 7 bases between the two germline ends. This CDR3 region has 15 residues. CDR1 SGHDT and CDR2 YYEEEE come from the germline V gene. The CDR3: CASSLGQISGNTIYF. The CDR3 DNA is TGTGCCAGCAGCTTGGGACAGATCTCTGGAAACACCATATATTTT.